Below, 9 T cell receptor beta chains from the same sample are listed, as sequenced in a study of T-cell memory formation after mild COVID-19. TCRdb passed the 5' RACE reads through MiXCR, listing each CDR3 protein once. The sample shows fewer than 400,000 distinct CDR3 sequences, 10% to 15% of them seen only once. Sequenced material: PBMCs or a T cell subset sorted from them (not recorded which). The receptor set was obtained from a man between 18 and 29 years old who had mild COVID-19 (a few samples of this study predate the infection). Cell type and time point are not known.

There are many counts of this clonotype. The chain combines TRBV7-2 with TRBJ1-6, with D maybe TRBD1 (5 bases). Germline V lookup: CDR1 SGHTA, CDR2 FQGNSA. V lost 6 bases, J lost 0 bases, and 15 bases lay in between. The CDR3 loop spans 17 amino acids. This CDR3 reads CASSSRDPSSYNSPLHF. The CDR3, as DNA: TGTGCCAGCAGTAGCCGGGACCCAAGCTCCTATAATTCACCCCTCCACTTT.

The chain is built from TRBV10-3 and TRBJ2-1; TRBD1 aligns across 10 bases. The J segment lost 6 bases and the V segment lost 9 bases, leaving 5 bases of the junction unmatched. The CDR3 extends over 13 amino acids. From germline, CDR1 is ENHRY and CDR2 SYGVKD. CDR3 loop: CAIRTGGSNEQFF. In nucleotides, the CDR3 is TGTGCCATTAGGACAGGGGGATCCAATGAGCAGTTCTTC.

This clonotype appeared a few times. This chain uses TRBV24-1 with TRBJ2-3, with D possibly matching TRBD2 (6 bases). Germline lookup yields CDR1 KGHDR and CDR2 SFDVKD. Trimming removed 3 bases at V and 3 bases at J, with 12 bases between. The CDR3 spans 15 residues. The CDR3 DNA follows: TGTGCCACCAGTGATGCCCCAGGGAGGACAGATACGCAGTATTTT. Protein: CATSDAPGRTDTQYF.

The chain joins TRBV7-8 to TRBJ2-5; D not certain. Germline loops: CDR1 SGHVS, CDR2 FQNEAQ. The CDR3 runs 17 residues. Trimming stripped 3 bases from V and 1 base from J, with 18 bases between. CDR3 nucleotide sequence: TGTGCCAGCAGCTTGATAGTCCGAGCAGAACTCCAAGAGACCCAGTACTTC. Translating it yields CASSLIVRAELQETQYF.

The chain carries TRBV5-1 and TRBJ2-1, with 8 bases matching TRBD2. The J segment lost 2 bases and the V segment lost 0 bases, leaving 7 bases of the junction unmatched. The germline V gene encodes CDR1 SGHRS and CDR2 YFSETQ. This CDR3 is 17 amino acids long. The CDR3 loop is CASSLEGSGGPYNEQFF. The CDR3 coding sequence is TGCGCCAGCAGCTTGGAGGGGAGCGGGGGTCCCTACAATGAGCAGTTCTTC.

V usage is TRBV6-6 and J usage is TRBJ2-1, with 8 bases aligning to TRBD2. The junction had 4 bases not matched to a gene; V was cut back by 0 bases and J by 0 bases. Germline V gene lookup returns CDR1 MNHNY and CDR2 SVGAGI (reference sequence). The length of the CDR3 is 17 residues. The CDR3 is CASSYSGGDSSYNEQFF. CDR3 in DNA: TGTGCCAGCAGTTACTCCGGGGGGGATAGCTCCTACAATGAGCAGTTCTTC.

The CDR3, as DNA: TGCAGCGTCGGGTATGAGCAGTTCTTC. It yields the protein CSVGYEQFF. The chain has TRBV29-1 and TRBJ2-1; D gene unclear. CDR3 length: 9 amino acids. From germline, CDR1 is SQVTM and CDR2 ANQGSEA. V shed 6 bases and J shed 8 bases, with 5 bases lying between them.

In this sample, this clonotype turned up a few times. J is TRBJ2-1 and V is TRBV7-3; D gene unclear. V shed 4 bases and J shed 10 bases, with 14 bases lying between them. The CDR3 consists of 13 residues. Germline V gives CDR1 SGHTA, CDR2 FQGTGA. CDR3 in DNA: TGTGCCAGCAGCTCCAAATCCATCGAGGAGCAGTTCTTC. Translated, it gives CASSSKSIEEQFF.

This clonotype was seen only a few times. This chain joins TRBV18 and TRBJ2-3; 10 bases align to TRBD1. This CDR3 has 16 residues. V lost 1 base, J lost 2 bases, and 3 bases stayed unmatched. Germline CDR1 is KGHSH and CDR2 is LQKENI. The CDR3 sequence is CASSPQDRGITDTQYF. The CDR3 DNA reads as TGTGCCAGCTCACCACAGGACAGGGGGATCACAGATACGCAGTATTTT.